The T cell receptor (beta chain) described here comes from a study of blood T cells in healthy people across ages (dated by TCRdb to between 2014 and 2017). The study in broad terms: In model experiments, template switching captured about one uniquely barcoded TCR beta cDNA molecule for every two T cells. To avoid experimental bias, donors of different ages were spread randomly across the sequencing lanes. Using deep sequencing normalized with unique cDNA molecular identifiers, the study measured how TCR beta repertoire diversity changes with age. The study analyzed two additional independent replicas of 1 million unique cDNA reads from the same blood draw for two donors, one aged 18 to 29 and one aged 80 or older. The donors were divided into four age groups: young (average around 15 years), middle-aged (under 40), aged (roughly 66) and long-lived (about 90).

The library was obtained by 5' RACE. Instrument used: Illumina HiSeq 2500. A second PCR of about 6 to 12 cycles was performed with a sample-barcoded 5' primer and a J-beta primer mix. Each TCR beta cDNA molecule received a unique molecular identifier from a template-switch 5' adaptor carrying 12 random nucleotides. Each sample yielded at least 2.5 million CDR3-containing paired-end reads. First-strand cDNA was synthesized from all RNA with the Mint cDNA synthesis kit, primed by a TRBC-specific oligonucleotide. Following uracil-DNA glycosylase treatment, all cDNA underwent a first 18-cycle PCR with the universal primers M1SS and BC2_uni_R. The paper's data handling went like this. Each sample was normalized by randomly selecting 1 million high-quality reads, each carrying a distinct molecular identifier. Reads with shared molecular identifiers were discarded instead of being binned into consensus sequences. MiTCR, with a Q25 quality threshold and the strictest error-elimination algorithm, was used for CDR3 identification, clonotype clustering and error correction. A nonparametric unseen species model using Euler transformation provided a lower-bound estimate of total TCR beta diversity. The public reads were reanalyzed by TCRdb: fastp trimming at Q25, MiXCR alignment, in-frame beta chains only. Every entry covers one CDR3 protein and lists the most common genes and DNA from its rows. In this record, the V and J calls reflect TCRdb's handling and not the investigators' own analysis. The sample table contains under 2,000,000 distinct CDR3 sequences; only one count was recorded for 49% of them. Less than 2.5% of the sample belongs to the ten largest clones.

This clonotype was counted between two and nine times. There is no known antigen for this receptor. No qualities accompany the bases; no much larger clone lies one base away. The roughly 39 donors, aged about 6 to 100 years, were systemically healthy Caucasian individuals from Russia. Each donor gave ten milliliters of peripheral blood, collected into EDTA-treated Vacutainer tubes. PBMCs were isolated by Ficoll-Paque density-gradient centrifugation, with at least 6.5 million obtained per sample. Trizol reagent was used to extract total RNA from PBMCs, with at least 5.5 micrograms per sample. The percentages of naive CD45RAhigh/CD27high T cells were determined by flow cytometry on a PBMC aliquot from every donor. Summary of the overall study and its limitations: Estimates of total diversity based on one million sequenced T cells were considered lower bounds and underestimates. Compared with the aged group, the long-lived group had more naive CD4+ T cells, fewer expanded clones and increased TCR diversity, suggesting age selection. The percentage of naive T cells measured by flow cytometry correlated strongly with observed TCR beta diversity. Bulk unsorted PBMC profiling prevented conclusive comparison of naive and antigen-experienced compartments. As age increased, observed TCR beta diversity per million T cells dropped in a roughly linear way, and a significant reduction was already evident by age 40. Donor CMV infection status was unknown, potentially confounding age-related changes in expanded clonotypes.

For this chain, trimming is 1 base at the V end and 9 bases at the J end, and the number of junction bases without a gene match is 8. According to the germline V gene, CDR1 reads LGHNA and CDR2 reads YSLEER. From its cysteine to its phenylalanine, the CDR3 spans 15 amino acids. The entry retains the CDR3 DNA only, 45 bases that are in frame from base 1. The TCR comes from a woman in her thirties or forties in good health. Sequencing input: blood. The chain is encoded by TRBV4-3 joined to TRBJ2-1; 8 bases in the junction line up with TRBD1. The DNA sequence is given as TGCGCCAGCAGCCAAGCACCGGGACAGGATCCTGAGCAGTTCTTC. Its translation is CASSQAPGQDPEQFF.